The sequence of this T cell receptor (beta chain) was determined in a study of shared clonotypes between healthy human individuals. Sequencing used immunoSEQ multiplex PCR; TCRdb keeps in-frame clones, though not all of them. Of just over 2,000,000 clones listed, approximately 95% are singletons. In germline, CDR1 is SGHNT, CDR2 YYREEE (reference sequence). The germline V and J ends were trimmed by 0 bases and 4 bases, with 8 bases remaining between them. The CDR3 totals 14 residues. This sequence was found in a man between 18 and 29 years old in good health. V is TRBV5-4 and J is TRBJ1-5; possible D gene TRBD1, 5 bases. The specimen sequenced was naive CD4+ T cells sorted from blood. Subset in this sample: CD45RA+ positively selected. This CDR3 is CASSLDRINQPQHF. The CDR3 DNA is TGTGCCAGCAGCTTGGACAGGATAAATCAGCCCCAGCATTTT.